A selection of T cell receptor beta chains follows, all from one sample in a study of blood T cell repertoires in COVID-19. Assay used: immunoSEQ multiplex PCR; TCRdb lists only in-frame clones, some missing. The sample contains 130,000 to 150,000 clones, 80% to 90% of which appear only once. The sample consisted of peripheral blood. Receptors originate from a woman aged 45 to 65 with acute or convalescent COVID-19. The CDR3 runs from the conserved cysteine through the conserved F or W. A D gene is named only where the DNA matches it firmly. The listing skips clone size in some rows; elsewhere it reads once, few, many or a size class.

>TRBJ1-1|TRBV27|-|-
TGTGCCAGCAGTTTATCAAGGGGGGGGTTGAACACTGAAGCTTTCTTT
CASSLSRGGLNTEAFF
>TRBJ1-5|TRBV5-1|-|-
TGCGCCAGCAGCTTACAGGGAGGCAATCAGCCCCAGCATTTT
CASSLQGGNQPQHF
>TRBJ1-1|TRBV24-1|-|-
TGTGCCACCAGTGATCCACAGGGGAACACTGAAGCTTTCTTT
CATSDPQGNTEAFF
>TRBJ2-3|TRBV7-6|TRBD1|-
TGTGCCAGCAGCCTGGGACAGGGGGCGGTAGATACGCAGTATTTT
CASSLGQGAVDTQYF
>TRBJ1-2|TRBV20-1|-|-
TGCAGTGCTAGTGGAACAGTGACCTCCTATGGCTACACCTTC
CSASGTVTSYGYTF
>TRBJ1-1|TRBV5-1|-|few
TGCGCCAGCAGCTTGGGAGGGGGGAACACTGAAGCTTTCTTT
CASSLGGGNTEAFF
>TRBJ2-1|TRBV3-1/TRBV3-2|TRBD1|-
TGTGCCAGCAGCCGAGGGACAGGGGGTTCGGGTGAGCAGTTCTTC
CASSRGTGGSGEQFF
>TRBJ2-3|TRBV5-4|-|-
TGTGCCAGCAGCTCCAGTAGCACAGATACGCAGTATTTT
CASSSSSTDTQYF
>TRBJ1-1|TRBV5-4|TRBD1|-
TGTGCCAGCAGCTCCGACAGGGGGAACACTGAAGCTTTCTTT
CASSSDRGNTEAFF
>TRBJ2-1|TRBV19|TRBD1|-
TGTGCCACCACGCTCCAGGGGGAAGAATATGAGCAGTTCTTC
CATTLQGEEYEQFF
>TRBJ1-2|TRBV27|-|-
TGTGCCAGCAGTTTGGGGCAGGGTAACAACTATGGCTACACCTTC
CASSLGQGNNYGYTF
>TRBJ1-6|TRBV7-2|-|-
TGTGCCAGCAGCTTGAGCAGGGATAATTCACCCCTCCACTTT
CASSLSRDNSPLHF
>TRBJ2-1|TRBV10-1|-|few
TGCGCCAGCAGCCCCCTGCTTGAGGTCAATGAGCAGTTCTTC
CASSPLLEVNEQFF
>TRBJ2-7|TRBV11-2|-|-
TGTGCCAGCAGCTTAGTGTCTGCGGGCGAGCAGTACTTC
CASSLVSAGEQYF
>TRBJ1-2|TRBV12-5|-|-
TGTGCTAGTGGTGACAGGAATGGCTACACCTTC
CASGDRNGYTF
>TRBJ1-1|TRBV25-1|-|-
TGTGCCAGCAGTGACAGGGACACTGAAGCTTTCTTT
CASSDRDTEAFF
>TRBJ2-7|TRBV5-1|-|-
TGCGCCAGCAGCCCGCGGACACAGACCTACGAGCAGTACTTC
CASSPRTQTYEQYF
>TRBJ1-3|TRBV29-1|TRBD1|few
TGCAGCGTAACAAAGACAGGGGGCGGAAACACCATATATTTT
CSVTKTGGGNTIYF
>TRBJ1-2|TRBV3-1/TRBV3-2|-|few
TGTGCCAGCAGCCAAGAGGTACAGGGCCGCTATGGCTACACCTTC
CASSQEVQGRYGYTF
>TRBJ1-6|TRBV5-6|-|-
TGTGCCAGCAGCCCCATGTCACAGTCCTATAATTCACCCCTCCACTTT
CASSPMSQSYNSPLHF
>TRBJ1-4|TRBV15|TRBD1|few
TGTGCCACCAGCAGAACCGGGACAGGGGGCTTTCAGGGTGAAAAACTGTTTTTT
CATSRTGTGGFQGEKLFF
>TRBJ1-5|TRBV6-5|-|-
TGTGCCAGCATCTCCGCGGGGGCGCGAAATCAGCCCCAGCATTTT
CASISAGARNQPQHF
>TRBJ2-3|TRBV4-1|TRBD2|-
TGCGCCAGCAGCCGTTTACTAGCGGGGGGCACAGATACGCAGTATTTT
CASSRLLAGGTDTQYF
>TRBJ1-1|TRBV18|-|-
TGTGCCAGCTCGTACTCAGGGACCGGGACTAACACTGAAGCTTTCTTT
CASSYSGTGTNTEAFF
>TRBJ2-7|TRBV5-1|TRBD2|-
TGCGCCAGCAGCTGGACTAGCGGGGGGGCGTATGAGCAGTACTTC
CASSWTSGGAYEQYF
>TRBJ1-1|TRBV3-1/TRBV3-2|-|-
TGTGCCAGCAGCCAAGAGGTGGGGGCGCAGGTTCACACTGAAGCTTTCTTT
CASSQEVGAQVHTEAFF
>TRBJ1-5|TRBV28|-|-
TGTGCCAGCAGCCCATACCTTGGGACCTTTAGGGAGGCCCAGCATTTT
CASSPYLGTFREAQHF
>TRBJ2-7|TRBV10-2|TRBD1|-
TGCGCCAGCAGTGAGCCTATTTACGGACAGGGGGTAACCTACGAGCAGTACTTC
CASSEPIYGQGVTYEQYF
>TRBJ1-3|TRBV15|TRBD1|-
TGTGCCACCAGCAGACAGGGGGCGTATGGAAACACCATATATTTT
CATSRQGAYGNTIYF
>TRBJ1-3|TRBV11-3|-|-
TGTGCCAGCAGCTCACAGGGCTATGGAAACACCATATATTTT
CASSSQGYGNTIYF